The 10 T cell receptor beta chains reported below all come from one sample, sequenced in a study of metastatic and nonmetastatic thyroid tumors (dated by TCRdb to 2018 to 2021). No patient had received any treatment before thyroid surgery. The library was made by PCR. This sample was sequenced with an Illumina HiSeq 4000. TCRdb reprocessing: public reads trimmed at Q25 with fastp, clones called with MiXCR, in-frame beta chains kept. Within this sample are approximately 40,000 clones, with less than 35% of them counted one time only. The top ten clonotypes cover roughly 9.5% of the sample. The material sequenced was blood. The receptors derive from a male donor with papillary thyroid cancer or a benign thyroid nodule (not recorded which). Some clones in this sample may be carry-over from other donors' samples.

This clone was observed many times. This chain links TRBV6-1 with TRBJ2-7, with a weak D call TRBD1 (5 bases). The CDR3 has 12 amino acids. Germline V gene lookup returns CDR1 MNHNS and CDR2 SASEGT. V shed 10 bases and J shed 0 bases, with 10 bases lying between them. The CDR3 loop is CATRQSSYEQYF. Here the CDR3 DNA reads TGTGCCACCAGACAGAGCTCCTACGAGCAGTACTTC.

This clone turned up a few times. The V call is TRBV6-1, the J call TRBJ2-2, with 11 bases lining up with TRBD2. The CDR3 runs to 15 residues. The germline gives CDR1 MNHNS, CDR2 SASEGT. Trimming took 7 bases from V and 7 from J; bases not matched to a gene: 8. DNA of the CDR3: TGTGCCAGCACCTCTAGCGGGAGGTGGAGCGGGGAGCTGTTTTTT. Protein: CASTSSGRWSGELFF.

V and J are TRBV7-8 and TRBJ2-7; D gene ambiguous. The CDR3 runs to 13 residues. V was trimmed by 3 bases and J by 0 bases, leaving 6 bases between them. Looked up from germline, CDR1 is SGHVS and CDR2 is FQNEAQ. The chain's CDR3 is CASSFFSSYEQYF. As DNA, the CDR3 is TGTGCCAGCAGCTTCTTTAGCTCCTACGAGCAGTACTTC.

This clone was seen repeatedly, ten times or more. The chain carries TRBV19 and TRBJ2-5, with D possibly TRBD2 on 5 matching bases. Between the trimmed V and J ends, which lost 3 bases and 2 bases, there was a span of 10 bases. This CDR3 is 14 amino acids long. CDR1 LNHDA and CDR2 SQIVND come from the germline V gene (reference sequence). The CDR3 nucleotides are TGTGCCAGTAGTATCGGAGGTTTTCAAGAGACCCAGTACTTC. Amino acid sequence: CASSIGGFQETQYF.

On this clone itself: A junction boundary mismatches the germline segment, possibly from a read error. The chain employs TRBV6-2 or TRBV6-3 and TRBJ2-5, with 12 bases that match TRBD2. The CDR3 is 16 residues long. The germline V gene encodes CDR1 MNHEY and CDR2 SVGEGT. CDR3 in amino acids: CASGSPTSGGEDTQYF. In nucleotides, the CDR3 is TGTGCCAGCGGTTCTCCGACTAGCGGGGGAGAAGATACCCAGTACTTC.

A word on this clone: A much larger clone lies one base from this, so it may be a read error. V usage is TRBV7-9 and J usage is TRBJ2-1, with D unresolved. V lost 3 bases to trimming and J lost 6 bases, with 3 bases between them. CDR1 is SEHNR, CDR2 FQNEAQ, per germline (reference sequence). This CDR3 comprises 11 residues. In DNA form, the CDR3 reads TGTGCCAGCAGCTTGGCCAATGAGCAGTTCTTC. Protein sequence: CASSLANEQFF.

The CDR3 region is CASSPGSTYEQYF. Here the CDR3 DNA reads TGTGCCAGCTCACCTGGGTCAACCTACGAGCAGTACTTC. The chain employs TRBV18 and TRBJ2-7; no clear D. Trimming stripped 3 bases from V and 2 bases from J, with 8 bases between. The CDR3 consists of 13 residues. Per germline, CDR1 KGHSH and CDR2 LQKENI.

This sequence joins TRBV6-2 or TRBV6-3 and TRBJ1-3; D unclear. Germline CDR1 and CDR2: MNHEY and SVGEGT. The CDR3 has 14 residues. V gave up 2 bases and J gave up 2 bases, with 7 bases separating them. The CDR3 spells CASSYTETGNTIYF. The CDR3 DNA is TGTGCCAGCAGTTACACTGAGACTGGAAACACCATATATTTT.

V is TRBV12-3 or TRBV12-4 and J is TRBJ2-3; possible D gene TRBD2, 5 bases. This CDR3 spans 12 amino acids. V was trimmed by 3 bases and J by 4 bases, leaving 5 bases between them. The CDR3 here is CASSFGADTQYF. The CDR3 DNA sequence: TGTGCCAGCAGTTTCGGGGCAGATACGCAGTATTTT.

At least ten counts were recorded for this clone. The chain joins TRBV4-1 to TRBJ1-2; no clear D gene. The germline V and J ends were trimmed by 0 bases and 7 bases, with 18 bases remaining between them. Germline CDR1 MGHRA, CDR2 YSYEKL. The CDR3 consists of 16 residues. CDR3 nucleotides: TGCGCCAGCAGCCAAGAGGGCGAGAGTCTCGCGATTGGCTACACCTTC. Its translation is CASSQEGESLAIGYTF.